These 23 T cell receptor beta chains share one sample of origin, sequenced in a study of shared clonotypes between healthy human individuals. This table comes from immunoSEQ multiplex PCR, and its TCRdb copy is limited to in-frame clones, with some not included. The table records a few million clones, around nine tenths of them present only once. The sequenced material came from naive CD4+ T cells sorted from blood. As to subset: CD45RA+ positively selected. The source of these receptors is a man younger than 35 in good health.

The chain couples TRBV28 to TRBJ1-4; D perhaps matches TRBD1 (5 bases). CDR3 length equals 17 residues. V lost 4 bases to trimming and J lost 7 bases, with 22 bases between them. The germline gives CDR1 MDHEN, CDR2 SYDVKM. The CDR3, as DNA: TGTGCCAGCAGTTACGCCCGTGCTGGGGGGGTTGGTGAAAAACTGTTTTTT. Its translation is CASSYARAGGVGEKLFF.

The gene calls are TRBV28 and TRBJ1-1; D gene ambiguous. Germline assignment: CDR1 MDHEN and CDR2 SYDVKM. This CDR3 region has 14 residues. With 3 bases removed from V and 1 base from J, the gap between germline ends came to 9 bases. CDR3 sequence: CASSFRGRNTEAFF. The CDR3 bases are TGTGCCAGCAGTTTCCGAGGGAGGAACACTGAAGCTTTCTTT.

This chain joins TRBV30 and TRBJ2-5; 9 positions match TRBD1. The ends lost 2 bases at V and 5 bases at J; junction bases unmatched: 9. CDR1 and CDR2 from the germline V gene are GTSNPN and SVGIG (reference sequence). The CDR3 extends over 15 amino acids. This chain's CDR3 is CAWSMGQGVSETQYF. CDR3 bases: TGTGCCTGGAGTATGGGACAGGGTGTTTCGGAGACCCAGTACTTC.

The chain has TRBV5-4 and TRBJ1-5; the D gene is possibly TRBD1 (5 bases). CDR3 length equals 16 residues. V gave up 0 bases and J gave up 10 bases, with 20 bases separating them. Germline V gene data show CDR1 as SGHNT and CDR2 as YYREEE (reference sequence). CDR3 region: CASSLGAGQEWGPQHF. The CDR3 DNA sequence: TGTGCCAGCAGCTTGGGGGCAGGGCAGGAGTGGGGACCCCAGCATTTT.

The chain couples TRBV7-5 to TRBJ2-5. TRBV7-5 is assigned pseudogene status. The CDR3 is 13 amino acids. CDR3 nucleotides: TGTGCCAGAACCCAGTCGTCTACGGAGACCCAGTACTTC. Its protein is CARTQSSTETQYF.

The gene calls are TRBV2 and TRBJ1-4; 8 bases map to TRBD1. Germline loops: CDR1 SNHLY, CDR2 FYNNEI. This CDR3 region has 14 residues. Trimming removed 4 bases from V and 12 bases from J; junction bases left unmatched: 10. This CDR3 is CASSARQGYSELFF. The CDR3 nucleotides read TGTGCCAGCAGTGCGCGACAGGGGTATTCCGAACTGTTTTTT.

The V gene is TRBV5-4, the J gene TRBJ1-2; TRBD1 matches 11 bases. V was pared by 2 bases and J by 1 base, with 4 bases of the junction left unmatched. The CDR3 covers 16 residues. CDR1 is SGHNT and CDR2 is YYREEE in the germline V gene (reference sequence). The CDR3 loop reads CASSFGQGADNYGYTF. In nucleotides, the CDR3 is TGTGCCAGCAGCTTCGGACAGGGGGCTGATAACTATGGCTACACCTTC.

The chain is built from TRBV5-4 and TRBJ2-3, with 8 nucleotides matching TRBD2. This CDR3 comprises 15 residues. The germline V gene has CDR1 SGHNT and CDR2 YYREEE (reference sequence). V shed 7 bases and J 1 base; nucleotides not matched to a gene: 8. CDR3: CASRRGGRGTDTQYF. The CDR3 DNA reads TGTGCCAGCCGACGCGGGGGGCGGGGCACAGATACGCAGTATTTT.

This clone was detected only a few times. The genes are TRBV5-4 and TRBJ1-2; D not certain. This CDR3 is built from 12 residues. The V end lost 1 base, the J end lost 8 bases, and 9 bases lay between the germline ends. Germline CDR1 reads SGHNT; CDR2 reads YYREEE (reference sequence). CDR3 loop: CASSLRRDGYTF. CDR3 DNA: TGTGCCAGCAGCTTGCGAAGAGACGGCTACACCTTC.

The chain uses TRBV9 and TRBJ1-1; no reliable D call. Deletions cut 8 bases from V and 4 bases from J, with 9 bases between. This CDR3 spans 11 amino acids. Germline CDR1 is SGDLS and CDR2 is YYNGEE. The CDR3 reads CASCKGTEAFF. For the CDR3, the DNA is TGTGCCAGTTGTAAGGGCACTGAAGCTTTCTTT.

This clone was found once. The chain carries TRBV5-5 and TRBJ1-4; perhaps TRBD1 as D (5 bases). This CDR3 is built from 13 residues. Germline V lookup: CDR1 SGHKS, CDR2 YYEKEE (reference sequence). Trimming took 5 bases from V and 4 from J, leaving 9 bases between them. CDR3 amino acids: CASSSGVNEKLFF. The CDR3 DNA sequence: TGTGCCAGCAGTTCGGGGGTTAATGAAAAACTGTTTTTT.

As to this clone: A read error may produce the germline difference seen at one junction end. V is TRBV29-1 and J is TRBJ1-2, with D tentatively TRBD1 (6 bases). This CDR3 is 14 amino acids long. From germline, CDR1 is SQVTM and CDR2 ANQGSEA. The CDR3 region is CSVVFFRAGEAAIF. The CDR3 DNA is TGCAGCGTTGTGTTCTTTAGGGCAGGGGAAGCGGCAATCTTC.

The chain is built from TRBV6-5 and TRBJ1-2; D not resolved. Germline V gene sequence: CDR1 MNHEY, CDR2 SVGAGI. Trimming removed 0 bases at V and 3 bases at J, with 11 bases between. The CDR3 totals 15 residues. CDR3 in amino acids: CASSYSRGGYYGYTF. DNA of the CDR3: TGTGCCAGCAGTTACTCTCGGGGAGGGTACTATGGCTACACCTTC.

Here the CDR3 DNA reads TGTGCCAGCAGCCCCTCGACAGGAGACGCAACTAATGAAAAACTGTTTTTT. Translated, it gives CASSPSTGDATNEKLFF. This sequence joins TRBV5-5 and TRBJ1-4, with D maybe TRBD1 (6 bases). The CDR3 is 17 residues long. CDR1 and CDR2 from the germline V gene are SGHKS and YYEKEE (reference sequence). Deletions cut 4 bases from V and 0 bases from J, with 16 bases between.

CDR3 protein: CASSQGEGLFYEQYF. As DNA, the CDR3 is TGCGCCAGCAGCCAGGGGGAGGGACTATTCTACGAGCAGTACTTC. The chain couples TRBV4-1 to TRBJ2-7, with 7 bases identical to TRBD2. The germline V gene encodes CDR1 MGHRA and CDR2 YSYEKL. This CDR3 region has 15 residues. V trimming: 3 bases; J trimming: 3 bases; junction bases outside the gene matches: 8.

This clone was counted a single time. Other DNA sequences in the sample encode the same CDR3. V is TRBV19 and J is TRBJ1-1; D unresolved. The ends were cut back, 6 bases at V and 1 base at J, with 9 bases in the middle. CDR3 size: 13 residues. CDR1 LNHDA and CDR2 SQIVND come from the germline V gene (reference sequence). CDR3 sequence reads: CASSRTENTEAFF. The CDR3 nucleotides read TGTGCCAGTAGCCGCACAGAGAACACTGAAGCTTTCTTT.

J is TRBJ2-7 and V is TRBV6-6; 13 nucleotides match TRBD2. Trimming removed 6 bases from V and 4 bases from J; junction bases left unmatched: 6. The CDR3 loop spans 15 amino acids. CDR1 and CDR2 (germline): MNHNY, SVGAGI (reference sequence). The chain's CDR3 is CASSDGTSGTYEQYF. The CDR3 DNA follows: TGTGCCAGCAGCGACGGGACTAGCGGGACTTACGAGCAGTACTTC.

Turning to this clone: This same CDR3 is encoded by further DNA sequences in the sample. The chain recombines TRBV5-1 with TRBJ2-2; tentatively, D is TRBD2 (5 bases). Germline assignment: CDR1 SGHRS and CDR2 YFSETQ. The V end was cut by 4 bases, the J end by 5 bases, with 9 bases between. The CDR3 covers 13 residues. CDR3 amino acids: CASSRTGTGELFF. The CDR3 region has the DNA TGCGCCAGCAGCCGGACTGGGACCGGGGAGCTGTTTTTT.

J is TRBJ1-5 and V is TRBV7-2, with unresolved D. The germline V and J ends were trimmed by 2 bases and 2 bases, with 7 bases remaining between them. This CDR3 has 14 residues. Germline V gene lookup returns CDR1 SGHTA and CDR2 FQGNSA. DNA for the CDR3: TGTGCCAGCAGCTTAATGGCAGGCAATCAGCCCCAGCATTTT. It specifies CASSLMAGNQPQHF.

The CDR3 DNA is TGTGCCAGCAGTGGGGACAGAAGTTATGGCTACACCTTC. Translated, it gives CASSGDRSYGYTF. The chain links TRBV6-5 to TRBJ1-2; 7 nucleotides match TRBD1. Trimming removed 5 bases from V and 5 bases from J; junction bases left unmatched: 5. The CDR3 runs 13 residues. CDR1 is MNHEY and CDR2 is SVGAGI in the germline V gene.

To note about this clone: One end of the junction does not line up with germline, which may come from a read error. The genes are TRBV6-1 and TRBJ1-1; D is undetermined. The CDR3 sequence is 11 residues long. Germline assignment: CDR1 MNHNS and CDR2 SASEGT. CDR3 in amino acids: CASSENSEAFF. DNA of the CDR3: TGTGCCAGCAGTGAAAACAGTGAAGCTTTCTTT.

This chain connects TRBV18 to TRBJ1-6; 9 bases are a match to TRBD1. The J segment lost 4 bases and the V segment lost 3 bases, leaving 4 bases of the junction unmatched. Germline loops: CDR1 KGHSH, CDR2 LQKENI. The CDR3 totals 16 residues. The CDR3 region is CASSPTGTGYNSPLHF. CDR3 DNA: TGTGCCAGCTCACCTACCGGGACAGGGTATAATTCACCCCTCCACTTT. Variable domain in full (rest from reference TRBV18 and TRBJ1-6): NAGVMQNPRHLVRRRGQEARLRCSPMKGHSHVYWYRQLPEEGLKFMVYLQKENIIDESGMPKERFSAEFPKEGPSILRIQQVVRGDSAAYFCASSPTGTGYNSPLHFGNGTRLTVT.

The V and J genes are TRBV2 and TRBJ2-3; D might be TRBD2 (5 bases). The germline V gene encodes CDR1 SNHLY and CDR2 FYNNEI. The V end lost 7 bases, the J end lost 0 bases, and 14 bases lay between the germline ends. The CDR3 sequence is 15 residues long. CDR3: CASTWGDHSTDTQYF. Here the CDR3 DNA reads TGTGCCAGCACCTGGGGAGACCACAGCACAGATACGCAGTATTTT.